Below, one TCR beta chain is given with its context. This record belongs to a study of T cell changes during pregnancy in multiple sclerosis. The method was immunoSEQ multiplex PCR; TCRdb's version includes in-frame clones alone and lacks a portion of them. The repertoire holds 60,000 or so clones, with roughly nine tenths as singletons. This CDR3 comprises 14 residues. V trimming: 5 bases; J trimming: 6 bases; junction bases outside the gene matches: 6. Germline values: CDR1 SGHTA, CDR2 FQGTGA. Sequenced material: peripheral blood, taken before pregnancy. V and J are TRBV7-3 and TRBJ2-3; 9 bases fit TRBD2. The clonotype originates from a female donor with multiple sclerosis, enrolled in a pregnancy study. CDR3 in DNA: TGTGCCAGCAGCGCCAGCGGGGGGCGTGATACGCAGTATTTT. It translates to CASSASGGRDTQYF.